This T cell receptor (beta chain) originates from a study of graft-versus-host responses after intestinal transplantation. Profiling relied on immunoSEQ multiplex PCR, and the TCRdb table lists in-frame clones only, not all of them. This table has some 66,000 clones, roughly 90% appearing once. Investigators treated the graft tissue so that it released intraepithelial and lamina propria lymphocytes. Germline CDR1 is SGHDN and CDR2 is FVKESK. The CDR3 consists of 14 residues. The ends were cut back, 0 bases at V and 3 bases at J, with 5 bases in the middle. The sample in question was ileum tissue, obtained more than 350 days after transplant. This receptor was identified in a human patient who received an intestinal transplant, so some T cells may come from the graft donor. V and J are TRBV14 and TRBJ2-2, with D uncertain. The CDR3 spells CASSQDLDTGELFF. The DNA of the CDR3 is TGTGCCAGCAGCCAAGATCTGGACACCGGGGAGCTGTTTTTT.